This T cell receptor (beta chain) appears in the sequencing data of a study of B cell selection in AIRE deficiency. Findings and limits, study-wide: Patient Tconv cells held roughly a third of Treg sequences shared by healthy donors.

The sorted conventional CD4 T cells were gated as CD4+CD127+. This CDR3 contains 16 residues. The germline gives CDR1 SQVTM, CDR2 ANQGSEA. Between the trimmed V and J ends, which lost 3 bases and 4 bases, there was a span of 22 bases. Notes on this clone: The antigen is unknown.

As originally analysed: Patients' conventional T cells yielded around 9.9x10^4 distinct TCRbeta sequences; donors' 130,000 to 150,000. Data came from immunoSEQ multiplex PCR; TCRdb stores just in-frame clones and leaves some out. The D gene and trimming were derived from the DNA, and the V and J assignments and clone size from that table. This repertoire shows under 30,000 clones, around 95% found once; its top ten account for over 0.2%. The rearrangement joins TRBV29-1 to TRBJ2-7; D may correspond to TRBD1 or TRBD2 (8 bases each). The sequencing input was CD4+CD127+ conventional T cells sorted from PBMCs. This TCR was recovered from a human donor in good health. In nucleotides, the CDR3 is TGCAGCGTTGATTGGCAAGGACAGGGCGGGGGGTACGAGCAGTACTTC. The encoded protein is CSVDWQGQGGGYEQYF.